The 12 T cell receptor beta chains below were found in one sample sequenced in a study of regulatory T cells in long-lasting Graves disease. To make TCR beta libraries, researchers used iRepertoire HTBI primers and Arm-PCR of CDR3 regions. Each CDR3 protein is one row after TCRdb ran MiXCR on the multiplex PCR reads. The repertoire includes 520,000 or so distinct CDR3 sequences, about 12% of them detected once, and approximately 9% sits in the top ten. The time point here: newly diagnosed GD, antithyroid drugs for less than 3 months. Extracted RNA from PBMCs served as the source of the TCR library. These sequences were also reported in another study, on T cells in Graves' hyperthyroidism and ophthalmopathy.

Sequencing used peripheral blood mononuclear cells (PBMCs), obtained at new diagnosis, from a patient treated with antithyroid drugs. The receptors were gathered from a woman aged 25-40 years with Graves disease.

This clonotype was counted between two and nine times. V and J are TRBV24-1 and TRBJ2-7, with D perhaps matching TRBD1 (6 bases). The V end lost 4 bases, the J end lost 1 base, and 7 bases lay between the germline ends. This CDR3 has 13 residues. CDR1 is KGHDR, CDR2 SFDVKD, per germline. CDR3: CATSETGSYEQYF. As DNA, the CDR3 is TGTGCCACCAGTGAAACAGGGTCCTACGAGCAGTACTTC.

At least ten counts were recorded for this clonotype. The CDR3: CASSLARGFNTEAFF. CDR3 DNA: TGCGCCAGCAGCTTGGCCCGAGGGTTCAATACTGAAGCTTTCTTT. The chain combines TRBV5-1 with TRBJ1-1; D is unclear. Deletions cut 0 bases from V and 5 bases from J, with 14 bases between. Looked up from germline, CDR1 is SGHRS and CDR2 is YFSETQ. The CDR3 has 15 residues.

The CDR3 coding sequence is TGTGCCAGCAGTCTATCCCGAACTAGCGGGAGAGAGACCCAGTACTTC. As protein: CASSLSRTSGRETQYF. The V gene is TRBV28, the J gene TRBJ2-5; TRBD2 agrees at 11 bases. V lost 5 bases, J lost 4 bases, and 9 bases stayed unmatched. CDR1 and CDR2 (germline): MDHEN, SYDVKM. The CDR3 loop spans 16 amino acids.

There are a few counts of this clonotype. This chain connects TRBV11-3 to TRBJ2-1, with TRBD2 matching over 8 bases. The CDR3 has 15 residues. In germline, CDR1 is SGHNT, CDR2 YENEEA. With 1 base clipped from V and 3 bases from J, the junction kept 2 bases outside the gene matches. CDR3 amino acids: CASSLVTSGYNEQFF. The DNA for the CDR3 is TGTGCCAGCAGCTTAGTCACTAGCGGCTACAATGAGCAGTTCTTC. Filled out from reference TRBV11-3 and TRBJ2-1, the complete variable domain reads EAGVVQSPRYKIIEKKQPVAFWCNPISGHNTLYWYLQNLGQGPELLIRYENEEAVDDSQLPKDRFSAERLKGVDSTLKIQPAELGDSAVYLCASSLVTSGYNEQFFGPGTRLTVL.

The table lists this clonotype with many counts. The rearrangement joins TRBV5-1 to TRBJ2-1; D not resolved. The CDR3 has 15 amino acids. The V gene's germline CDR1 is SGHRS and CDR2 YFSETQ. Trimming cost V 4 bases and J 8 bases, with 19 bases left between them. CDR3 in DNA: TGCGCCAGCAGCCAAGGTTCCTGGGCCATTTATGAGCAGTTCTTC. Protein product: CASSQGSWAIYEQFF.

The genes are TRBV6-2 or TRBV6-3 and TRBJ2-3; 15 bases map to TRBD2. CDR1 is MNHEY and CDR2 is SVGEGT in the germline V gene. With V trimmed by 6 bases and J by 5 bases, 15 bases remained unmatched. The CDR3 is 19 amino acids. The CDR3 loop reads CASSFPGLAGGSGVDTQYF. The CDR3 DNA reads TGTGCCAGCAGCTTTCCGGGACTAGCGGGAGGAAGCGGGGTAGATACGCAGTATTTT.

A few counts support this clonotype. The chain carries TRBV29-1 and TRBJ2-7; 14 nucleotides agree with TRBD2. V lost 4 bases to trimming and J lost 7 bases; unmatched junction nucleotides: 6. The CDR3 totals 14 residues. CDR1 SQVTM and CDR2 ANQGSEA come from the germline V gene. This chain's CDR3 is CSVGLAGGPWEQYF. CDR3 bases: TGCAGCGTTGGACTAGCGGGAGGGCCTTGGGAGCAGTACTTC.

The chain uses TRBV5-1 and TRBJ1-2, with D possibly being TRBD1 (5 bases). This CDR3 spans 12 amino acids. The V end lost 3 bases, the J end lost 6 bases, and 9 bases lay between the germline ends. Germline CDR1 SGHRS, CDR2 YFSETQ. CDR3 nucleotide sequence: TGCGCCAGCAGCTCTGACAGCGATGGCTACACCTTC. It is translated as CASSSDSDGYTF.

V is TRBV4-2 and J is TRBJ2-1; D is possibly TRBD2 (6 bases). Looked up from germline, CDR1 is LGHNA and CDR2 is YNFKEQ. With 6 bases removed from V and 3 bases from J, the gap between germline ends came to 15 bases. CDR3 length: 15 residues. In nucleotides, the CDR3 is TGTGCCAGCAGGAAGGACGGGACTTTCTACAATGAGCAGTTCTTC. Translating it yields CASRKDGTFYNEQFF.

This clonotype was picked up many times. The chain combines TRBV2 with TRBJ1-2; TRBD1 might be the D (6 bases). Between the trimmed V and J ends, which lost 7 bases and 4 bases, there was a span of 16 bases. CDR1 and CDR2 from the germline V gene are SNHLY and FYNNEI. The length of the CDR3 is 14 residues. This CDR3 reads CASMAYRATYGYTF. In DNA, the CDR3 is TGTGCCAGCATGGCTTACAGGGCAACCTATGGCTACACCTTC.

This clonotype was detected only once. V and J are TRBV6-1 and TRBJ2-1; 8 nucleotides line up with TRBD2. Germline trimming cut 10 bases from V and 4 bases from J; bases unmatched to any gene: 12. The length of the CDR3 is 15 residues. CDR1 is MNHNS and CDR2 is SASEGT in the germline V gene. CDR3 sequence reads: CATTASGRRYNEQFF. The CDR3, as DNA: TGTGCCACCACGGCCAGCGGGAGAAGGTACAATGAGCAGTTCTTC.

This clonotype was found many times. The CDR3 nucleotides read TGTGCCAGCAGCGATGACCCAGTTCGGGAGGGCCGGTTGGACGAGCAGTACTTC. This translates into CASSDDPVREGRLDEQYF. J is TRBJ2-7 and V is TRBV7-2; 8 nucleotides align to TRBD2. V lost 5 bases and J lost 5; bases outside the gene matches: 20. Germline V gene sequence: CDR1 SGHTA, CDR2 FQGNSA. This CDR3 comprises 18 residues.